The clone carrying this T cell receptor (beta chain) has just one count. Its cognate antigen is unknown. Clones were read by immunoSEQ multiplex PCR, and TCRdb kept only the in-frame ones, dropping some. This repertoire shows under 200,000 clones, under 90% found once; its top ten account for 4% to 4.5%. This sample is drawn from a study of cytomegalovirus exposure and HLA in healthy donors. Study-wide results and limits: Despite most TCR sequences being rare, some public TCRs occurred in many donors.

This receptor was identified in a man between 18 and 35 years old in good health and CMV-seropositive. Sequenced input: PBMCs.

The DNA for the CDR3 is TGTGCCAGCAGTTGGACAGGGGATTATGGCTACACCTTC. Translating it yields CASSWTGDYGYTF. V usage is TRBV7-9 and J usage is TRBJ1-2, with 9 bases that match TRBD1. Germline values: CDR1 SEHNR, CDR2 FQNEAQ (reference sequence). Trimming took 6 bases from V and 5 from J; bases not matched to a gene: 4. This CDR3 has 13 amino acids.